The 27 T cell receptor beta chains below were found in one sample sequenced in a study of cytomegalovirus exposure and HLA in healthy donors. Vbeta (60) and Jbeta (13) primers were used in the PCR. Clones were read by immunoSEQ multiplex PCR, and TCRdb kept only the in-frame ones, dropping some. The sample holds approximately 100,000 clones, around 65% seen once. Material: PBMCs. The origin of the receptors is a woman in her forties or fifties in good health and CMV-seronegative.

The rearrangement uses TRBV7-9 and TRBJ1-1; perhaps TRBD1 as D (5 bases). Trimming took off 4 bases at V and 5 bases at J, with 17 bases between the two ends. This CDR3 contains 15 residues. CDR1 and CDR2 (germline): SEHNR, FQNEAQ (reference sequence). CDR3 nucleotide sequence: TGTGCCAGCAGCTCCATCCGGCAGGGAGGGACTGAAGCTTTCTTT. This codes for CASSSIRQGGTEAFF.

The V and J genes are TRBV7-2 and TRBJ2-1; 10 bases are a match to TRBD2. This CDR3 is built from 15 residues. The germline V gene has CDR1 SGHTA and CDR2 FQGNSA. The V segment lost 1 base and the J segment 7 bases; nucleotides outside the gene matches: 4. This CDR3 is CASSLVSGGGNEQFF. In DNA, the CDR3 is TGTGCCAGCAGCTTAGTGAGCGGGGGGGGGAATGAGCAGTTCTTC.

This rearrangement joins TRBV5-4 to TRBJ2-3, with unresolved D. Germline V lookup: CDR1 SGHNT, CDR2 YYREEE (reference sequence). The CDR3 contains 12 residues. V gave up 3 bases and J gave up 1 base, with 3 bases separating them. The chain's CDR3 is CASSSGTDTQYF. The CDR3 DNA is TGTGCCAGCAGCTCGGGCACAGATACGCAGTATTTT.

The chain carries TRBV5-4 and TRBJ1-6, with unresolved D. The V gene's germline CDR1 is SGHNT and CDR2 YYREEE (reference sequence). V was trimmed by 4 bases and J by 0 bases, leaving 11 bases between them. The CDR3 runs 16 residues. The CDR3 bases are TGTGCCAGCAGCACAGAAGGTCGCTCCTATAATTCACCCCTCCACTTT. Amino acids: CASSTEGRSYNSPLHF.

The V and J genes are TRBV7-9 and TRBJ1-2; the match to TRBD1 covers 7 bases. The germline V gene has CDR1 SEHNR and CDR2 FQNEAQ (reference sequence). The trim removed 5 bases at V and 4 bases at J, leaving 10 bases unmatched. The CDR3 is 15 residues long. The CDR3 here is CASSKPGQMLYGYTF. The CDR3, as DNA: TGTGCCAGCAGCAAACCGGGACAGATGCTCTATGGCTACACCTTC.

This chain uses TRBV7-8 with TRBJ1-2; D is perhaps TRBD1 (5 bases). The V and J ends lost 5 bases and 1 base respectively, with 8 bases between them. CDR3 size: 13 residues. The V gene's germline CDR1 is SGHVS and CDR2 FQNEAQ. DNA of the CDR3: TGTGCCAGCAGCCAGGGAGGTAACTATGGCTACACCTTC. Encoded protein: CASSQGGNYGYTF.

V usage is TRBV29-1 and J usage is TRBJ2-7; TRBD1 agrees at 8 bases. The V and J ends lost 6 bases and 5 bases, in that order; junction bases with no gene match: 9. Germline-derived CDR1 and CDR2 are SQVTM and ANQGSEA. This CDR3 region has 13 residues. CDR3 DNA: TGCAGCGTGTCGGACAGGGTCACCCACGAGCAGTACTTC. This translates into CSVSDRVTHEQYF.

The chain is built from TRBV7-6 and TRBJ1-1; 8 bases are shared with TRBD1. CDR3 length: 17 residues. CDR1 SGHVS and CDR2 FNYEAQ come from the germline V gene. Unmatched junction bases numbered 8, after V lost 2 bases and J lost 0 bases. Here the CDR3 DNA reads TGTGCCAGCAGCTTAATTTACGGACAGGGCTTGAACACTGAAGCTTTCTTT. Encoded protein: CASSLIYGQGLNTEAFF.

The gene calls are TRBV6-1 and TRBJ1-1; TRBD1 matches 11 bases. Germline CDR1 is MNHNS and CDR2 is SASEGT. Trimming took 6 bases from V and 3 from J; bases not matched to a gene: 12. This CDR3 is 17 amino acids long. The CDR3 loop reads CASSELRTGGYDTEAFF. The CDR3 bases are TGTGCCAGCAGCGAATTAAGGACAGGGGGCTATGACACTGAAGCTTTCTTT.

Written as DNA, the CDR3 is TGTGCCAGCAGAGGGGACAGGAACACTGAAGCTTTCTTT. This codes for CASRGDRNTEAFF. The chain is built from TRBV4-2 and TRBJ1-1; TRBD1 agrees at 7 bases. The CDR3 is 13 amino acids. The V gene end was trimmed by 6 bases and the J gene end by 1 base; junction bases not matched to a gene: 2. Germline V gene sequence: CDR1 LGHNA, CDR2 YNFKEQ.

This chain links TRBV6-4 with TRBJ2-2; maybe TRBD1 (6 bases). The CDR3 extends over 14 amino acids. Per the germline V gene, CDR1 is MRHNA and CDR2 is SNTAGT. Trimming took 9 bases from V and 2 from J, leaving 13 bases between them. CDR3 loop: CARVRDTNTGELFF. Here the CDR3 DNA reads TGTGCCAGGGTACGGGACACCAACACCGGGGAGCTGTTTTTT.

The rearrangement uses TRBV6-5 and TRBJ1-2; tentative D call: TRBD1 (5 bases). Trimming left V 7 bases short and J 4 bases short, with 16 bases between. CDR1 MNHEY and CDR2 SVGAGI come from the germline V gene. The CDR3 loop spans 14 amino acids. The CDR3 loop is CASTGQGIGYGYTF. Here the CDR3 DNA reads TGTGCCAGCACCGGGCAGGGTATAGGCTATGGCTACACCTTC.

This clone was seen a handful of times. The chain has TRBV14 and TRBJ2-7, with D perhaps matching TRBD2 (7 bases). The CDR3 runs 14 residues. The germline V gene encodes CDR1 SGHDN and CDR2 FVKESK. The germline V and J ends were trimmed by 1 base and 6 bases, with 13 bases remaining between them. The CDR3 nucleotides are TGTGCCAGCAGCCAAGTGGGGCGGGGGCCCGAGCAGTACTTC. This encodes CASSQVGRGPEQYF.

The V call is TRBV6-5, the J call TRBJ2-2; 11 bases agree with TRBD2. J lost 1 base, V lost 2 bases, and 0 bases had no gene match. The CDR3 consists of 16 residues. Germline values: CDR1 MNHEY, CDR2 SVGAGI. The CDR3 sequence: CASSYGTSGNTGELFF. DNA for the CDR3: TGTGCCAGCAGTTACGGGACTAGCGGGAACACCGGGGAGCTGTTTTTT.

This rearrangement joins TRBV30 to TRBJ1-4; TRBD1 agrees at 8 bases. The CDR3 runs 17 residues. Germline V gene lookup returns CDR1 GTSNPN and CDR2 SVGIG (reference sequence). Trimming cost V 1 base and J 5 bases; bases outside gene matches: 12. The CDR3 reads CAWSGGTGGGLNEKLFF. The CDR3 coding sequence is TGTGCCTGGAGTGGCGGGACAGGAGGGGGGTTAAATGAAAAACTGTTTTTT.

This clone was found a few times. The chain links TRBV19 to TRBJ2-5; 7 positions match TRBD2. Trimming at V came to 4 bases and at J to 0 bases, leaving 11 bases not matched to a gene. This CDR3 has 17 residues. The germline V gene has CDR1 LNHDA and CDR2 SQIVND (reference sequence). This chain's CDR3 is CASSTPGLSGDQETQYF. The CDR3 DNA follows: TGTGCCAGTAGTACCCCCGGCCTGAGCGGGGACCAAGAGACCCAGTACTTC.

The chain recombines TRBV11-3 with TRBJ2-1; D might be TRBD2 (6 bases). Trimming pared 7 bases from V and 4 bases from J, leaving 14 bases between. This CDR3 has 14 amino acids. Germline lookup yields CDR1 SGHNT and CDR2 YENEEA. DNA of the CDR3: TGTGCCAGCAACGCCGGGGGAACATACAATGAGCAGTTCTTC. Amino acids: CASNAGGTYNEQFF. Filled out from reference TRBV11-3 and TRBJ2-1, the complete variable domain reads EAGVVQSPRYKIIEKKQPVAFWCNPISGHNTLYWYLQNLGQGPELLIRYENEEAVDDSQLPKDRFSAERLKGVDSTLKIQPAELGDSAVYLCASNAGGTYNEQFFGPGTRLTVL.

This rearrangement joins TRBV7-3 to TRBJ2-1; the match to TRBD2 covers 13 bases. The CDR3 has 15 residues. V lost 4 bases and J lost 4; bases outside the gene matches: 1. Germline V gene sequence: CDR1 SGHTA, CDR2 FQGTGA. CDR3 sequence: CASSSGLAGYNEQFF. For the CDR3, the DNA is TGTGCCAGCAGCTCGGGACTAGCGGGATACAATGAGCAGTTCTTC.

This clone was detected only a few times. The V and J genes are TRBV28 and TRBJ1-1; TRBD1 matches 7 bases. Germline V lookup: CDR1 MDHEN, CDR2 SYDVKM. This CDR3 is built from 15 residues. Trimming removed 8 bases from V and 6 bases from J; junction bases left unmatched: 15. The CDR3 reads CASGTGEWVGAEAFF. The CDR3 DNA follows: TGTGCCAGCGGTACAGGGGAGTGGGTGGGGGCTGAAGCTTTCTTT.

The CDR3 is CASSTGQMNTEAFF. The CDR3 bases are TGTGCCAGTAGTACGGGACAGATGAACACTGAAGCTTTCTTT. The rearrangement joins TRBV19 to TRBJ1-1; 7 nucleotides agree with TRBD1. In germline, CDR1 is LNHDA, CDR2 SQIVND (reference sequence). The CDR3 contains 14 residues. Losses at the gene ends were 4 bases for V and 0 bases for J; bases not matched to a gene: 2. The full variable domain, completed using reference TRBV19 and TRBJ1-1, is DGGITQSPKYLFRKEGQNVTLSCEQNLNHDAMYWYRQDPGQGLRLIYYSQIVNDFQKGDIAEGYSVSREKKESFPLTVTSAQKNPTAFYLCASSTGQMNTEAFFGQGTRLTVV.

This CDR3 reads CASSYSNGLWEETQYF. The CDR3 DNA reads as TGTGCCAGCAGTTACTCGAACGGACTCTGGGAAGAGACCCAGTACTTC. The chain employs TRBV6-5 and TRBJ2-5, with D tentatively TRBD2 (5 bases). The V gene lost 0 bases and the J gene lost 3 bases, with 14 bases spanning the gap. This CDR3 spans 16 amino acids. CDR1 MNHEY and CDR2 SVGAGI come from the germline V gene.

This clone was picked up a small number of times. V gene TRBV5-6 combines with J gene TRBJ1-4; D gene ambiguous. There are 13 residues in the CDR3. CDR1 and CDR2 (germline): SGHDT, YYEEEE. Trimming stripped 2 bases from V and 5 bases from J, with 7 bases between. CDR3 DNA: TGTGCCAGCAGCTTTGGCCAGAATGAAAAACTGTTTTTT. Protein: CASSFGQNEKLFF.

This chain connects TRBV29-1 to TRBJ2-5, with D unclear. CDR1 and CDR2 (germline): SQVTM, ANQGSEA. V shed 5 bases and J shed 7 bases, with 11 bases lying between them. The CDR3 covers 11 residues. The CDR3 region is CSVRSAGTQYF. The CDR3 nucleotides are TGCAGCGTTCGGAGCGCCGGGACCCAGTACTTC.

This clone was seen only a few times. The chain recombines TRBV15 with TRBJ2-3; 9 bases are shared with TRBD2. The CDR3 is made up of 16 amino acids. V trimming: 5 bases; J trimming: 0 bases; junction bases outside the gene matches: 6. Germline loops: CDR1 LNHNV, CDR2 YYDKDF (reference sequence). The CDR3 sequence is CATSARTSASTDTQYF. CDR3 bases: TGTGCCACCAGCGCCCGGACTAGCGCTAGCACAGATACGCAGTATTTT.

This clone appeared a single time. The chain links TRBV9 to TRBJ2-7, with 8 bases lining up with TRBD2. Trimming at V came to 0 bases and at J to 6 bases, leaving 5 bases not matched to a gene. CDR1 and CDR2 (germline): SGDLS, YYNGEE. The CDR3 is 14 amino acids. The CDR3 region has the DNA TGTGCCAGCAGCGTAGGGGCGGGAGGTCGCGAGCAGTACTTC. This gives the protein CASSVGAGGREQYF.

The CDR3 DNA sequence: TGTGCCAGCAGCTCAACGGGGGGATGGACCGGGGAGCTGTTTTTT. Translation gives CASSSTGGWTGELFF. V usage is TRBV7-2 and J usage is TRBJ2-2, with 7 bases matching TRBD2. Per germline, CDR1 SGHTA and CDR2 FQGNSA. The CDR3 has 15 residues. Germline trimming cut 4 bases from V and 5 bases from J; bases unmatched to any gene: 7. The full variable domain, completed using reference TRBV7-2 and TRBJ2-2, is GAGVSQSPSNKVTEKGKDVELRCDPISGHTALYWYRQSLGQGLEFLIYFQGNSAPDKSGLPSDRFSAERTGGSVSTLTIQRTQQEDSAVYLCASSSTGGWTGELFFGEGSRLTVL.

The V call is TRBV7-8, the J call TRBJ2-7; a weak D match, TRBD2 (5 bases). The CDR3 extends over 12 amino acids. Germline V CDR1 and CDR2: SGHVS, FQNEAQ. The ends were cut back, 8 bases at V and 6 bases at J, with 14 bases in the middle. In DNA, the CDR3 is TGTGCCAGCGGGAGCGGATCGGGCGAGCAGTACTTC. Its translation: CASGSGSGEQYF.